Each of the 29 T cell receptor beta chains below was sequenced from the same sample in a study of identical twins. TCRdb reprocessed the 5' RACE reads via MiXCR and lists one record per CDR3 protein. This sample has approximately 150,000 distinct CDR3 sequences, with approximately 4% found just once. The sample was memory T cells sorted from blood. The receptors were gathered from a man between 18 and 35 years old in good health.

This clonotype was counted at least ten times. V gene TRBV6-1 combines with J gene TRBJ1-5, with TRBD1 identical over 7 bases. V trimming: 6 bases; J trimming: 2 bases; junction bases outside the gene matches: 7. There are 15 residues in the CDR3. CDR1 and CDR2 (germline): MNHNS, SASEGT. In DNA form, the CDR3 reads TGTGCCAGCAGCTTGACAGGGACGGGCAATCAGCCCCAGCATTTT. Amino acids: CASSLTGTGNQPQHF.

The rearrangement uses TRBV15 and TRBJ2-3; D is uncertain. V was cut by 1 base and J by 1 base, with 12 bases left in between. The germline gives CDR1 LNHNV, CDR2 YYDKDF (reference sequence). CDR3 length: 16 amino acids. The CDR3 loop reads CATSRGRASGTDTQYF. Here the CDR3 DNA reads TGTGCCACCAGCAGAGGACGGGCCAGTGGCACAGATACGCAGTATTTT. Variable domain in full (rest from reference TRBV15 and TRBJ2-3): DAMVIQNPRYQVTQFGKPVTLSCSQTLNHNVMYWYQQKSSQAPKLLFHYYDKDFNNEADTPDNFQSRRPNTSFCFLDIRSPGLGDTAMYLCATSRGRASGTDTQYFGPGTRLTVL.

This clonotype was seen many times. The CDR3 is CASRLSGSSYNEQFF. The DNA of the CDR3 is TGTGCCAGCAGGCTGAGCGGGAGTTCCTACAATGAGCAGTTCTTC. The J gene is TRBJ2-1, the V gene TRBV7-3; 8 bases fit TRBD2. Germline trimming cut 6 bases from V and 1 base from J; bases unmatched to any gene: 5. CDR1 and CDR2 from the germline V gene are SGHTA and FQGTGA. This CDR3 has 15 residues.

There are many counts of this clonotype. The chain is built from TRBV20-1 and TRBJ2-1, with 10 nucleotides matching TRBD2. The ends lost 3 bases at V and 9 bases at J; junction bases unmatched: 17. The length of the CDR3 is 17 residues. The germline CDR1 and CDR2 sequences are DFQATT and SNEGSKA (reference sequence). The CDR3 loop is CSASPVLASGSFGEQFF. The CDR3 DNA reads TGCAGTGCTAGTCCCGTCTTAGCTAGCGGGAGTTTCGGTGAGCAGTTCTTC.

This clonotype was seen ten or more times. J is TRBJ2-2 and V is TRBV20-1; 9 positions match TRBD2. After removal of 5 bases from V and 1 base from J, the junction contained 2 bases not matched to a gene. Per the germline V gene, CDR1 is DFQATT and CDR2 is SNEGSKA (reference sequence). The CDR3 length is 14 residues. CDR3 amino acids: CSADSGRNTGELFF. CDR3 DNA sequence: TGCAGTGCTGATAGCGGGAGGAACACCGGGGAGCTGTTTTTT.

This clonotype was seen repeatedly, ten times or more. This chain links TRBV4-1 with TRBJ2-1, with a possible D match to TRBD2 (6 bases). The CDR3 is made up of 15 amino acids. Germline V gene lookup returns CDR1 MGHRA and CDR2 YSYEKL. V dropped 5 bases and J dropped 5 bases, with 16 bases sitting between them. The CDR3 region has the DNA TGCGCCAGCAGCACCGCTGGGCCGGGAGACAATGAGCAGTTCTTC. This translates into CASSTAGPGDNEQFF.

The sample holds a few counts of this clonotype. This chain uses TRBV6-5 with TRBJ1-3; D ambiguous. Looked up from germline, CDR1 is MNHEY and CDR2 is SVGAGI. Trimming pared 4 bases from V and 0 bases from J, leaving 10 bases between. The CDR3 is 15 residues long. This CDR3 is CASSSRPGSGNTIYF. DNA for the CDR3: TGTGCCAGCAGTTCCCGGCCCGGCTCTGGAAACACCATATATTTT.

The chain combines TRBV5-1 with TRBJ2-1; D is uncertain. The CDR3 consists of 15 residues. V gave up 1 base and J gave up 4 bases, with 12 bases separating them. Looked up from germline, CDR1 is SGHRS and CDR2 is YFSETQ. CDR3 in amino acids: CASSLRPGGYNEQFF. For the CDR3, the DNA is TGCGCCAGCAGCTTGCGGCCGGGTGGGTACAATGAGCAGTTCTTC.

This clonotype was picked up many times. The chain recombines TRBV5-6 with TRBJ2-1; D not resolved. Trimming left V 0 bases short and J 6 bases short, with 7 bases between. The CDR3 spans 13 residues. Per germline, CDR1 SGHDT and CDR2 YYEEEE. CDR3 DNA: TGTGCCAGCAGCTTGGACCCGATCAATGAGCAGTTCTTC. This codes for CASSLDPINEQFF.

The chain joins TRBV30 to TRBJ2-3; D is possibly TRBD2 (6 bases). V gave up 3 bases and J gave up 6 bases, with 16 bases separating them. Per the germline V gene, CDR1 is GTSNPN and CDR2 is SVGIG (reference sequence). There are 14 residues in the CDR3. As DNA, the CDR3 is TGTGCCTGGAGCGGGAGCGGTCGGAGGGATACGCAGTATTTT. Protein: CAWSGSGRRDTQYF.

This clonotype was recorded many times. The chain links TRBV24-1 to TRBJ2-1, with no clear D. Trimming took off 3 bases at V and 4 bases at J, with 21 bases between the two ends. CDR1 is KGHDR, CDR2 SFDVKD, per germline. CDR3 length: 18 amino acids. This chain's CDR3 is CATSDPSSERTEYNEQFF. The CDR3 nucleotides are TGTGCCACCAGTGATCCCTCCTCTGAGCGCACAGAATACAATGAGCAGTTCTTC.

At least ten counts were recorded for this clonotype. V gene TRBV4-1 combines with J gene TRBJ2-2; the D is unclear. The ends were cut back, 2 bases at V and 10 bases at J, with 11 bases in the middle. The CDR3 runs 13 residues. The germline V gene encodes CDR1 MGHRA and CDR2 YSYEKL. The CDR3 spells CASSQPPHEELFF. In DNA, the CDR3 is TGCGCCAGCAGCCAACCACCGCACGAGGAGCTGTTTTTT.

Ten or more counts support this clonotype. The chain carries TRBV29-1 and TRBJ1-2; possibly TRBD1 for D (6 bases). This CDR3 is 12 amino acids long. Germline V CDR1 and CDR2: SQVTM, ANQGSEA. V lost 1 base and J 4 bases, leaving 7 bases between the germline ends. The CDR3 sequence is CSVEGQAYGYTF. The CDR3 nucleotides read TGCAGCGTTGAAGGACAGGCCTATGGCTACACCTTC.

This clonotype was detected ten times or more. This chain joins TRBV3-1 and TRBJ1-6; 8 bases map to TRBD1. The trim removed 8 bases at V and 8 bases at J, leaving 8 bases unmatched. Germline lookup yields CDR1 LGHDT and CDR2 YNNKEL (reference sequence). The CDR3 extends over 14 amino acids. Here the CDR3 reads CASGRQGPDSPLHF. CDR3 nucleotides: TGTGCCAGCGGAAGACAGGGGCCGGATTCACCCCTCCACTTT.

This clonotype was counted many times. The V and J genes are TRBV12-3 or TRBV12-4 and TRBJ1-5; weak D call: TRBD1 (5 bases). V gave up 3 bases and J gave up 11 bases, with 17 bases separating them. The CDR3 covers 14 residues. The CDR3 protein is CASSFGGEITAQHF. The CDR3 DNA sequence: TGTGCCAGCAGTTTCGGGGGGGAGATCACGGCCCAGCATTTT.

This clonotype was seen ten or more times. This chain uses TRBV5-1 with TRBJ2-1; 7 bases fit TRBD2. The CDR3 loop spans 13 amino acids. Per the germline V gene, CDR1 is SGHRS and CDR2 is YFSETQ. The ends lost 4 bases at V and 6 bases at J; junction bases unmatched: 4. The DNA of the CDR3 is TGCGCCAGCAGCCTGGGACTACTCAATGAGCAGTTCTTC. Protein product: CASSLGLLNEQFF.

The chain joins TRBV6-5 to TRBJ1-1; D is perhaps TRBD1 (6 bases). V lost 2 bases to trimming and J lost 5 bases, with 9 bases between them. Germline V gene sequence: CDR1 MNHEY, CDR2 SVGAGI. The CDR3 is 13 amino acids. The CDR3 nucleotides are TGTGCCAGCAGTTACGAGGGGGTAACTGAAGCTTTCTTT. Protein: CASSYEGVTEAFF.

This clonotype was seen at least ten times. CDR3 sequence: CASCTGYNSPLHF. CDR3 bases: TGTGCCAGCTGTACAGGGTATAATTCACCCCTCCACTTT. The gene calls are TRBV7-8 and TRBJ1-6; TRBD1 might be the D (6 bases). Germline CDR1 reads SGHVS; CDR2 reads FQNEAQ. V lost 8 bases and J lost 4, with 9 bases in between. The CDR3 has 13 residues.

Ten or more counts support this clonotype. V and J are TRBV7-9 and TRBJ1-2, with a tentative D call TRBD1 (5 bases). Germline values: CDR1 SEHNR, CDR2 FQNEAQ (reference sequence). The CDR3 covers 14 residues. V dropped 4 bases and J dropped 3 bases, with 12 bases sitting between them. The CDR3 nucleotides are TGTGCCAGCAGCTCCAGCGGGGCCCACTATGGCTACACCTTC. The encoded protein is CASSSSGAHYGYTF.

This clonotype was counted at least ten times. The rearrangement links TRBV2 to TRBJ2-1; D remains ambiguous. The ends were cut back, 4 bases at V and 4 bases at J, with 8 bases in the middle. The CDR3 has 13 amino acids. Per the germline V gene, CDR1 is SNHLY and CDR2 is FYNNEI. The CDR3 DNA is TGTGCCAGCAGTGGGGGTTCATACAATGAGCAGTTCTTC. Its translation: CASSGGSYNEQFF.

This clonotype was observed at least ten times. The rearrangement joins TRBV7-2 to TRBJ2-7, with 7 bases aligning to TRBD2. The CDR3 totals 15 residues. The V segment lost 1 base and the J segment 4 bases; nucleotides outside the gene matches: 7. Germline CDR1 is SGHTA and CDR2 is FQGNSA. The chain's CDR3 is CASSLERDSVYEQYF. The CDR3 DNA is TGTGCCAGCAGCTTAGAGCGGGATTCGGTATACGAGCAGTACTTC.

This clonotype was observed many times. The chain carries TRBV15 and TRBJ1-3; 8 positions match TRBD1. The V gene's germline CDR1 is LNHNV and CDR2 YYDKDF (reference sequence). The CDR3 runs 14 residues. The trim removed 3 bases at V and 7 bases at J, leaving 5 bases unmatched. This chain's CDR3 is CATSSYGQGNTIYF. The CDR3 DNA sequence: TGTGCCACCAGCAGTTATGGACAGGGTAACACCATATATTTT.

The sample holds many counts of this clonotype. The CDR3 DNA reads TGCAGTGCTAGAGAAGGGTCTCTTAATGAAAAACTGTTTTTT. Translated: CSAREGSLNEKLFF. This chain links TRBV20-1 with TRBJ1-4; D uncertain. The CDR3 sequence is 14 residues long. Germline values: CDR1 DFQATT, CDR2 SNEGSKA (reference sequence). Trimming cost V 0 bases and J 4 bases, with 9 bases left between them.

The table lists this clonotype with many counts. The chain recombines TRBV4-2 with TRBJ2-3; 11 positions agree with TRBD2. Germline V CDR1 and CDR2: LGHNA, YNFKEQ. The CDR3 length is 17 residues. After removal of 1 base from V and 5 bases from J, the junction contained 8 bases not matched to a gene. The CDR3 DNA reads as TGTGCCAGCAGCCAAGGGTTACTAGCGGGAGTCGAAGATACGCAGTATTTT. Amino acid sequence: CASSQGLLAGVEDTQYF.

This clonotype has at least ten counts. The gene calls are TRBV30 and TRBJ1-3; no clear D. Deletions cut 5 bases from V and 0 bases from J, with 14 bases between. The CDR3 loop spans 15 amino acids. The germline V gene encodes CDR1 GTSNPN and CDR2 SVGIG (reference sequence). The CDR3 loop is CAWGPGLSSGNTIYF. As DNA, the CDR3 is TGTGCCTGGGGGCCGGGTCTCTCCTCTGGAAACACCATATATTTT.

At least ten counts were recorded for this clonotype. The gene calls are TRBV15 and TRBJ2-2; maybe TRBD2 (5 bases). Trimming stripped 0 bases from V and 5 bases from J, with 10 bases between. Germline V gene lookup returns CDR1 LNHNV and CDR2 YYDKDF (reference sequence). The CDR3 has 15 residues. CDR3 region: CATSRDPAVTGELFF. As DNA, the CDR3 is TGTGCCACCAGCAGAGATCCAGCGGTTACCGGGGAGCTGTTTTTT.

This clonotype was observed at least ten times. CDR3 coding DNA: TGTGCCAGCAGTGCCAAGTCGGGAGCGCAGTATTTT. Its protein product is CASSAKSGAQYF. V usage is TRBV2 and J usage is TRBJ2-3; a possible D gene is TRBD2 (6 bases). The CDR3 runs 12 residues. The V gene lost 4 bases and the J gene lost 10 bases, with 12 bases spanning the gap. CDR1 and CDR2 from the germline V gene are SNHLY and FYNNEI.

This clonotype was counted at least ten times. The V gene is TRBV7-6, the J gene TRBJ1-1, with 7 bases that match TRBD1. Germline loops: CDR1 SGHVS, CDR2 FNYEAQ. The CDR3 is 15 amino acids. V lost 4 bases and J lost 4; bases outside the gene matches: 9. DNA for the CDR3: TGTGCCAGCAGCTCGTTACAGGGGAGATCCACTGAAGCTTTCTTT. This translates into CASSSLQGRSTEAFF.

In this sample, this clonotype turned up many times. The rearrangement links TRBV2 to TRBJ2-2, with 15 positions matching TRBD2. The CDR3 length is 16 residues. Germline values: CDR1 SNHLY, CDR2 FYNNEI. The V gene end was trimmed by 7 bases and the J gene end by 6 bases; junction bases not matched to a gene: 6. The CDR3 region is CASTGTSGGTPGELFF. The CDR3 nucleotides read TGTGCCAGCACAGGGACTAGCGGGGGGACCCCCGGGGAGCTGTTTTTT. Looking up the rest from reference TRBV2 and TRBJ2-2 gives the full variable domain: EPEVTQTPSHQVTQMGQEVILRCVPISNHLYFYWYRQILGQKVEFLVSFYNNEISEKSEIFDDQFSVERPDGSNFTLKIRSTKLEDSAMYFCASTGTSGGTPGELFFGEGSRLTVL.